The 24 T cell receptor beta chains below were found in one sample sequenced in a study of blood T cell repertoires in COVID-19. Clones were sequenced by immunoSEQ multiplex PCR, and TCRdb holds only the in-frame ones, with some missing. The sample carries about 270,000 clones, about 85% recorded once. The specimen sequenced was peripheral blood. These receptor sequences come from a human donor in a cohort sampled during active COVID-19.

This chain uses TRBV25-1 with TRBJ2-1, with a tentative D call TRBD1 (7 bases). Looked up from germline, CDR1 is MGHDK and CDR2 is SYGVNS. Trimming took off 0 bases at V and 3 bases at J, with 15 bases between the two ends. This CDR3 comprises 17 residues. CDR3: CASSEYRRGLVYNEQFF. DNA for the CDR3: TGTGCCAGCAGTGAATATAGGAGGGGGCTAGTCTACAATGAGCAGTTCTTC.

This rearrangement joins TRBV2 to TRBJ1-1, with D possibly TRBD1 on 5 matching bases. The CDR3 is 14 residues long. V was trimmed by 6 bases and J by 4 bases, leaving 15 bases between them. The germline CDR1 and CDR2 sequences are SNHLY and FYNNEI. CDR3 protein: CASRGIQGLTEAFF. The CDR3 region has the DNA TGTGCCAGCAGGGGCATTCAGGGTCTCACTGAAGCTTTCTTT.

CDR3 in DNA: TGTGCCAGCAACCTAGGAGGGGGCGGGTACACTGAAGCTTTCTTT. It specifies CASNLGGGGYTEAFF. This chain links TRBV6-6 with TRBJ1-1; 7 bases fit TRBD1. There are 15 residues in the CDR3. The germline CDR1 and CDR2 sequences are MNHNY and SVGAGI (reference sequence). V dropped 7 bases and J dropped 3; count of bases not matched to a gene: 11.

The rearrangement links TRBV7-8 to TRBJ1-3; D is undetermined. Looked up from germline, CDR1 is SGHVS and CDR2 is FQNEAQ. V shed 5 bases and J shed 0 bases, with 14 bases lying between them. The CDR3 length is 16 residues. The DNA for the CDR3 is TGTGCCAGCAGCCCCCGAACTCAAAGCTCTGGAAACACCATATATTTT. Translated, it gives CASSPRTQSSGNTIYF.

The sample holds one count of this clone. V gene TRBV5-1 combines with J gene TRBJ2-7, with TRBD1 matching over 7 bases. Germline-derived CDR1 and CDR2 are SGHRS and YFSETQ. This CDR3 region has 13 residues. V lost 2 bases and J lost 4; bases outside the gene matches: 3. The CDR3 loop is CASSFGTAYEQYF. In DNA form, the CDR3 reads TGCGCCAGCAGCTTCGGGACAGCTTACGAGCAGTACTTC.

The chain couples TRBV5-1 to TRBJ2-1, with TRBD2 matching over 10 bases. Per germline, CDR1 SGHRS and CDR2 YFSETQ. CDR3 length: 15 residues. Trimming at V came to 4 bases and at J to 1 base, leaving 2 bases not matched to a gene. CDR3 bases: TGCGCCAGCAGCCCGACTAGCGGGTCCTACAATGAGCAGTTCTTC. Its translation is CASSPTSGSYNEQFF.

V is TRBV3-1 (or the pseudogene TRBV3-2) and J is TRBJ2-2; no reliable D call. CDR3 length: 17 residues. V gave up 2 bases and J gave up 2 bases, with 15 bases separating them. CDR1 is LGHDT and CDR2 is YNNKEL in the germline V gene (reference sequence). The CDR3 nucleotides read TGTGCCAGCAGCCAATCCCACAGCTCCATAAACACCGGGGAGCTGTTTTTT. Residues: CASSQSHSSINTGELFF.

The chain carries TRBV11-2 and TRBJ1-6, with 10 bases aligning to TRBD1. The V gene's germline CDR1 is SGHAT and CDR2 FQNNGV. This CDR3 is built from 17 residues. Unmatched junction bases numbered 5, after V lost 5 bases and J lost 1 base. The CDR3 nucleotides are TGTGCCAGCAGCGCTCGGACAGGGGGTTCCTATAATTCACCCCTCCACTTT. Translation: CASSARTGGSYNSPLHF.

This chain uses TRBV18 with TRBJ2-7; 7 nucleotides align to TRBD1. The CDR3 has 13 residues. From germline, CDR1 is KGHSH and CDR2 LQKENI. The V gene end was trimmed by 2 bases and the J gene end by 8 bases; junction bases not matched to a gene: 6. CDR3 in amino acids: CASSPETGTQQYF. CDR3 in DNA: TGTGCCAGCTCACCAGAGACAGGGACCCAGCAGTACTTC.

The J gene is TRBJ1-6, the V gene TRBV2; TRBD1 might be the D (5 bases). This CDR3 is built from 14 residues. Germline values: CDR1 SNHLY, CDR2 FYNNEI. Trimming removed 6 bases at V and 13 bases at J, with 19 bases between. The CDR3 DNA is TGTGCCAGCAGGGGGTCGGTGACCCAGGGTCCCCTCCACTTT. This encodes CASRGSVTQGPLHF.

This clone was detected only once. The J gene is TRBJ1-6, the V gene TRBV9; weak D call: TRBD1 (6 bases). The CDR3 consists of 15 residues. Trimming shortened V by 4 bases and J by 7 bases, and 15 bases separated the two germline ends. The germline V gene has CDR1 SGDLS and CDR2 YYNGEE. CDR3 DNA sequence: TGTGCCAGCAGCCCCACCGGACAGCAAAATTCACCCCTCCACTTT. Translated: CASSPTGQQNSPLHF.

J is TRBJ1-2 and V is TRBV28; D might be TRBD1 (5 bases). This CDR3 spans 14 amino acids. Trimming removed 6 bases from V and 0 bases from J, with 11 bases in between. Germline loops: CDR1 MDHEN, CDR2 SYDVKM. DNA for the CDR3: TGTGCCAGCAGAGGGGTTACGACTAACTATGGCTACACCTTC. Protein sequence: CASRGVTTNYGYTF.

This clone showed up just once. The rearrangement joins TRBV3-1 (or the pseudogene TRBV3-2) to TRBJ2-1; the match to TRBD2 covers 10 bases. J lost 1 base, V lost 0 bases, and 3 bases had no gene match. CDR1 is LGHDT and CDR2 is YNNKEL in the germline V gene (reference sequence). This CDR3 has 17 amino acids. CDR3 in DNA: TGTGCCAGCAGCCAAGATCGGGGACTAGCGTCCTACAATGAGCAGTTCTTC. Encoded protein: CASSQDRGLASYNEQFF.

The CDR3 nucleotides are TGTGCCGAGAGACCGGGACAAAACACTGAAGCTTTCTTT. Encoded protein: CAERPGQNTEAFF. The chain uses TRBV24-1 and TRBJ1-1, with D maybe TRBD1 (6 bases). CDR3 length: 13 residues. Trimming left V 12 bases short and J 2 bases short, with 15 bases between. Germline-derived CDR1 and CDR2 are KGHDR and SFDVKD.

The CDR3 here is CASQRRQGSEKLFF. The CDR3 coding sequence is TGTGCCAGTCAGAGGAGACAGGGGAGCGAAAAACTGTTTTTT. V is TRBV6-5 and J is TRBJ1-4; 8 bases fit TRBD1. V lost 9 bases, J lost 8 bases, and 11 bases stayed unmatched. This CDR3 comprises 14 residues. Germline CDR1 is MNHEY and CDR2 is SVGAGI.

The V gene is TRBV11-2, the J gene TRBJ2-2, with D uncertain. Between the trimmed V and J ends, which lost 2 bases and 1 base, there was a span of 5 bases. This CDR3 has 14 residues. Germline CDR1 reads SGHAT; CDR2 reads FQNNGV. The CDR3 DNA follows: TGTGCCAGCAGCTTAAACTTGAACACCGGGGAGCTGTTTTTT. Translating it yields CASSLNLNTGELFF.

The chain recombines TRBV7-2 with TRBJ2-1; D may be TRBD2 (6 bases). V lost 1 base and J lost 6, with 10 bases in between. Germline values: CDR1 SGHTA, CDR2 FQGNSA. CDR3 size: 14 residues. The CDR3 region is CASSLGVSGNEQFF. The CDR3 DNA sequence: TGTGCCAGCAGCTTAGGGGTTAGCGGCAATGAGCAGTTCTTC.

A single count supports this clone. This chain uses TRBV19 with TRBJ2-5; 11 positions agree with TRBD2. Germline CDR1 is LNHDA and CDR2 is SQIVND (reference sequence). V dropped 9 bases and J dropped 4; count of bases not matched to a gene: 4. CDR3 length: 13 amino acids. CDR3 region: CASRGLAVETQYF. CDR3 nucleotide sequence: TGTGCCAGCCGGGGACTAGCGGTAGAGACCCAGTACTTC.

The chain joins TRBV7-9 to TRBJ2-7, with D possibly TRBD1 on 5 matching bases. V lost 2 bases, J lost 5 bases, and 10 bases lay in between. Germline V gene data show CDR1 as SEHNR and CDR2 as FQNEAQ (reference sequence). This CDR3 region has 13 residues. The CDR3 sequence: CASSLTRQNEQYF. Here the CDR3 DNA reads TGTGCCAGCAGCTTAACCAGACAGAACGAGCAGTACTTC.

V gene TRBV18 combines with J gene TRBJ2-7, with a possible D match to TRBD1 (6 bases). The CDR3 covers 14 residues. Trimming removed 1 base from V and 3 bases from J, with 10 bases in between. Germline CDR1 is KGHSH and CDR2 is LQKENI. CDR3 DNA: TGTGCCAGCTCACCACGCTCAGGGGTCTACGAGCAGTACTTC. It codes for CASSPRSGVYEQYF. The full variable domain, with the rest looked up from reference TRBV18 and TRBJ2-7, is NAGVMQNPRHLVRRRGQEARLRCSPMKGHSHVYWYRQLPEEGLKFMVYLQKENIIDESGMPKERFSAEFPKEGPSILRIQQVVRGDSAAYFCASSPRSGVYEQYFGPGTRLTVT.

V usage is TRBV6-2 or TRBV6-3 and J usage is TRBJ1-1; D not resolved. The CDR3 extends over 16 amino acids. The V gene's germline CDR1 is MNHEY and CDR2 SVGEGT. Deletions cut 6 bases from V and 4 bases from J, with 21 bases between. This CDR3 is CASSSRREGGFTEAFF. DNA for the CDR3: TGTGCCAGCAGCTCCCGCCGAGAGGGAGGGTTCACTGAAGCTTTCTTT.

V usage is TRBV5-1 and J usage is TRBJ2-1, with D possibly being TRBD1 (6 bases). Trimming took off 5 bases at V and 3 bases at J, with 12 bases between the two ends. This CDR3 is 14 amino acids long. Germline assignment: CDR1 SGHRS and CDR2 YFSETQ. This CDR3 is CASSRGGVYNEQFF. CDR3 coding DNA: TGCGCCAGCAGTAGAGGGGGAGTCTACAATGAGCAGTTCTTC.

This clone showed up just once. This chain connects TRBV5-1 to TRBJ1-6, with a possible D match to TRBD1 (6 bases). The V end lost 5 bases, the J end lost 4 bases, and 16 bases lay between the germline ends. Germline CDR1 is SGHRS and CDR2 is YFSETQ. This CDR3 region has 16 residues. For the CDR3, the DNA is TGCGCCAGCAGTTTTAGACAGGCCTCTTATAATTCACCCCTCCACTTT. Protein: CASSFRQASYNSPLHF.

This chain uses TRBV21-1 with TRBJ2-7; the table's D call, TRBD2, was not checked against the DNA. TRBV21-1 is a pseudogene segment. This CDR3 comprises 16 residues. The CDR3 bases are TGTGCCAGCAGCCCCCGCCCGAAGCGGGAGAACTACGAGCAGTACTTC. Protein sequence: CASSPRPKRENYEQYF.